The rows below give T cell receptor beta chains drawn from one sample of a study of shared clonotypes between healthy human individuals. Using immunoSEQ multiplex PCR, the repertoire was profiled, and TCRdb retains in-frame clones only, with some absent. The data contain 730,000 or so clones, approximately 75% of them seen just once; the ten biggest clones take up 1.8%. Sequencing used memory CD4+ T cells sorted from blood. The origin of the receptors is a woman younger than 45 in good health. CDR3s include the opening cysteine and the closing phenylalanine or tryptophan. D genes are given only for firm matches. Clone size is stated in some rows and not others, as once, few, many or a class when expanded.

v_call,j_call,d_call,clone_size,cdr3_aa,cdr3_nt
TRBV27,TRBJ2-3,TRBD2,NA,CASQSGLAGWRTDTQYF,TGTGCCAGCCAATCGGGACTAGCGGGTTGGCGGACAGATACGCAGTATTTT
TRBV9,TRBJ2-1,NA,NA,CASSPHSRQNHNEQFF,TGTGCCAGCAGCCCCCATTCCAGACAGAACCACAATGAGCAGTTCTTC
TRBV9,TRBJ2-1,TRBD2,NA,CASSVGAGGPYNEQFF,TGTGCCAGCAGCGTAGGAGCGGGAGGGCCTTACAATGAGCAGTTCTTC
TRBV7-3,TRBJ1-2,NA,NA,CASSSYGGDDGYTF,TGTGCCAGCAGCTCCTATGGGGGAGACGATGGCTACACCTTC
TRBV19,TRBJ1-3,NA,once,CASSIPGASGNTIYF,TGTGCCAGTAGTATCCCGGGAGCCTCTGGAAACACCATATATTTT
TRBV7-9,TRBJ2-2,TRBD2,NA,CASSSAGTSGTFGGELFF,TGTGCCAGCAGCTCGGCCGGGACTAGCGGGACTTTTGGCGGGGAGCTGTTTTTT
TRBV9,TRBJ2-4,TRBD1,NA,CASSETGYGNIQYF,TGTGCCAGCAGCGAGACAGGGTATGGAAACATTCAGTACTTC
TRBV9,TRBJ2-7,NA,NA,CASSPSSESYEQYF,TGTGCCAGCAGCCCCAGCTCGGAATCCTACGAGCAGTACTTC
TRBV5-1,TRBJ1-1,NA,NA,CASSLVLGNTEAFF,TGCGCCAGCAGCTTGGTATTAGGGAACACTGAAGCTTTCTTT
TRBV6-5,TRBJ1-2,NA,NA,CASSVGQTNYGYTF,TGTGCCAGCAGTGTCGGACAGACGAACTATGGCTACACCTTC
TRBV28,TRBJ1-5,NA,NA,CASTTFTRGLNQPQHF,TGTGCCAGCACCACCTTCACCCGGGGCCTCAATCAGCCCCAGCATTTT
TRBV18,TRBJ2-7,NA,few,CASSPGYSSYEQYF,TGTGCCAGCTCACCCGGTTACAGCTCCTACGAGCAGTACTTC
TRBV7-2,TRBJ2-5,NA,NA,CASSLRLGQQETQYF,TGTGCCAGCAGCTTAAGGTTAGGACAACAAGAGACCCAGTACTTC
TRBV4-1,TRBJ1-5,TRBD1,once,CASSHAGQRGQPQHF,TGCGCCAGCAGCCACGCGGGACAGCGGGGTCAGCCCCAGCATTTT
TRBV19,TRBJ2-7,NA,NA,CASSMEGGALVNEQYF,TGTGCCAGTAGTATGGAGGGGGGCGCGCTGGTGAACGAGCAGTACTTC
TRBV27,TRBJ2-6,NA,NA,CATGPLRTGANVLTF,TGTGCCACAGGACCGCTGCGCACTGGGGCCAACGTCCTGACTTTC
TRBV28,TRBJ2-3,TRBD2,NA,CASSLASGRGTDTQYF,TGTGCCAGCAGTTTAGCTAGCGGGAGGGGAACAGATACGCAGTATTTT
TRBV5-1,TRBJ1-2,TRBD1,few,CASSPGTVNYGYTF,TGCGCCAGCAGCCCCGGGACAGTGAACTATGGCTACACCTTC
TRBV4-1,TRBJ2-3,NA,once,CASSQEKDGTSTDTQYF,TGCGCCAGCAGCCAAGAGAAGGACGGGACTAGCACAGATACGCAGTATTTT
TRBV25-1,TRBJ2-1,NA,NA,CASSEARGGSYNEQFF,TGTGCCAGCAGTGAAGCCAGGGGTGGGTCCTACAATGAGCAGTTCTTC
TRBV10-3,TRBJ1-2,NA,NA,CAISDPSGGAYGYTF,TGTGCCATCAGTGACCCGTCTGGGGGGGCCTATGGCTACACCTTC
TRBV10-1,TRBJ2-4,TRBD2,NA,CASRERLAGGPAKNIQYF,TGCGCCAGCAGAGAAAGACTAGCGGGAGGGCCGGCCAAAAACATTCAGTACTTC
TRBV7-9,TRBJ2-7,TRBD1,NA,CASSLELGQGAYEQYF,TGTGCCAGCAGCTTAGAATTGGGACAGGGGGCCTACGAGCAGTACTTC
TRBV5-4,TRBJ2-3,TRBD2,NA,CASSLRLAGADTQYF,TGTGCCAGCAGCTTGAGGCTAGCGGGAGCTGATACGCAGTATTTT
TRBV6-1,TRBJ1-1,NA,NA,CASTGVTEAFF,TGTGCCAGCACAGGAGTAACCGAAGCTTTCTTT
TRBV5-1,TRBJ1-2,NA,NA,CASSPGGVQPLNYGYTF,TGCGCCAGCAGCCCCGGGGGCGTCCAGCCCCTTAACTATGGCTACACCTTC
TRBV18,TRBJ2-7,TRBD2,few,CASSPVAGEPREQYF,TGTGCCAGCTCACCAGTAGCGGGAGAACCTCGGGAGCAGTACTTC
TRBV5-6,TRBJ1-3,NA,few,CASSLGPSSGNTIYF,TGTGCCAGCAGCTTGGGTCCATCTTCTGGAAACACCATATATTTT
TRBV10-3,TRBJ1-1,NA,many,CAISEVGPGTEAFF,TGTGCCATCAGTGAGGTGGGGCCTGGCACTGAAGCTTTCTTT
TRBV6-6,TRBJ2-7,TRBD2,NA,CASSYTGGTSSYEQYF,TGTGCCAGCAGTTACACGGGTGGGACTAGCTCCTACGAGCAGTACTTC
TRBV27,TRBJ2-5,TRBD2,NA,CASSRYLVLGGLDHDGGQYF,TGTGCCAGCAGTCGGTATCTCGTATTGGGGGGGTTGGATCATGATGGCGGGCAGTACTTC
TRBV11-2,TRBJ1-4,TRBD1,NA,CASNIPGQEAEKLFF,TGTGCCAGCAATATACCGGGACAGGAAGCAGAAAAACTGTTTTTT
TRBV2,TRBJ2-7,NA,NA,CASYRDKQYF,TGTGCCAGCTACCGGGACAAGCAGTACTTC